These T cell receptor beta chains were read from a single sample in a study of shared clonotypes between healthy human individuals. Profiling relied on immunoSEQ multiplex PCR, and the TCRdb table lists in-frame clones only, not all of them. The table shows about 2 million clones, with roughly 94% occurring only once. Sequenced material: naive CD4+ T cells sorted from blood. Receptors originate from a man aged 18 to 30 in good health. Each CDR3 is given with its conserved first and last residue. Each record gives: CDR3 protein, CDR3 DNA, CDR3 length, D gene, J gene, V gene. A D gene is named only where the DNA matches it firmly.

cdr3_aa: CASSERSGKNSPLHF
cdr3_nt: TGTGCCAGCAGTGAAAGGTCGGGGAAAAATTCACCCCTCCACTTT
cdr3_length: 15
d_call: .
j_call: TRBJ1-6
v_call: TRBV6-1

cdr3_aa: CASSLGGGQGDSPLHF
cdr3_nt: TGCGCCAGCAGCTTGGGGGGCGGCCAGGGCGATTCACCCCTCCACTTT
cdr3_length: 16
d_call: .
j_call: TRBJ1-6
v_call: TRBV5-1

cdr3_aa: CASWGAAINQPQHF
cdr3_nt: TGTGCCAGCTGGGGGGCTGCAATTAATCAGCCCCAGCATTTT
cdr3_length: 14
d_call: .
j_call: TRBJ1-5
v_call: TRBV6-1

cdr3_aa: CASSVTSNTEAFF
cdr3_nt: TGTGCCAGCAGTGTAACGTCGAACACTGAAGCTTTCTTT
cdr3_length: 13
d_call: .
j_call: TRBJ1-1
v_call: TRBV27

cdr3_aa: CAWSKSYEQYF
cdr3_nt: TGTGCCTGGAGCAAGTCCTACGAGCAGTACTTC
cdr3_length: 11
d_call: .
j_call: TRBJ2-7
v_call: TRBV30

cdr3_aa: CASSLGGQYGYTF
cdr3_nt: TGTGCCAGCAGCTTAGGAGGCCAATACGGCTACACCTTC
cdr3_length: 13
d_call: .
j_call: TRBJ1-2
v_call: TRBV7-9

cdr3_aa: CASSLGGGGAETQYF
cdr3_nt: TGCGCCAGCAGCTTGGGAGGAGGGGGCGCGGAGACCCAGTACTTC
cdr3_length: 15
d_call: .
j_call: TRBJ2-5
v_call: TRBV5-1

cdr3_aa: CAWSVPVGFTEKLFF
cdr3_nt: TGTGCCTGGAGTGTACCGGTAGGGTTTACTGAAAAACTGTTTTTT
cdr3_length: 15
d_call: .
j_call: TRBJ1-4
v_call: TRBV30

cdr3_aa: CASSLADRVYQPQHF
cdr3_nt: TGTGCCAGCAGCTTAGCCGACAGGGTATATCAGCCCCAGCATTTT
cdr3_length: 15
d_call: TRBD1
j_call: TRBJ1-5
v_call: TRBV7-2

cdr3_aa: CASSSSGLYEQFF
cdr3_nt: TGTGCCAGCAGCTCCTCGGGACTTTATGAGCAGTTCTTC
cdr3_length: 13
d_call: .
j_call: TRBJ2-1
v_call: TRBV7-2

cdr3_aa: CASSSLQGLNTEAFF
cdr3_nt: TGTGCCAGCAGCTCCTTACAGGGTTTGAACACTGAAGCTTTCTTT
cdr3_length: 15
d_call: .
j_call: TRBJ1-1
v_call: TRBV13

cdr3_aa: CAWSGPRTGWNTEAFF
cdr3_nt: TGTGCCTGGAGCGGGCCTCGGACAGGGTGGAATACTGAAGCTTTCTTT
cdr3_length: 16
d_call: TRBD1
j_call: TRBJ1-1
v_call: TRBV30

cdr3_aa: CASSPLAGKETQYF
cdr3_nt: TGTGCCAGCAGCCCTCTAGCGGGGAAAGAGACCCAGTACTTC
cdr3_length: 14
d_call: TRBD2
j_call: TRBJ2-5
v_call: TRBV11-2

cdr3_aa: CASSYSHRGLTYEQYF
cdr3_nt: TGTGCCAGCAGTTACTCCCACAGGGGTCTGACCTACGAGCAGTACTTC
cdr3_length: 16
d_call: TRBD1
j_call: TRBJ2-7
v_call: TRBV6-6